This T cell receptor (beta chain) is drawn from a study of immune evolution from preneoplasia to lung adenocarcinoma. Findings of the study overall: Normal lung had highest clonality; later lesions appeared denser, more diverse. Top clone frequencies peaked in normal lung, apparently declining through invasive adenocarcinoma.

V was trimmed by 5 bases and J by 0 bases, leaving 10 bases between them. This CDR3 spans 14 amino acids. The germline gives CDR1 SGHNT, CDR2 YYREEE (reference sequence). Two lung cancer pathologists independently confirmed each histologic diagnosis. After pathologic assessment, macro-dissection selected premalignant or tumor cells for extraction. The table came from immunoSEQ multiplex PCR; TCRdb's copy has only in-frame clones and leaves some out. This table holds 9,000 to 10,000 clones, more than 75% found once. Regarding this clone: Its antigen is currently unknown.

Sequencing input: FFPE invasive lung adenocarcinoma tissue. This clonotype was obtained from a person between 65 and 80 years old with invasive lung adenocarcinoma. Some clones in this sample may be carry-over from other donors' samples. This rearrangement joins TRBV5-4 to TRBJ2-3, with D unclear. CDR3 sequence: CASRTQFSTDTQYF. In nucleotides, the CDR3 is TGTGCCAGCAGGACTCAATTCAGCACAGATACGCAGTATTTT.